The 2 T cell receptor beta chains listed next were all sequenced from one sample in a study of T-cell reconstitution after alpha-beta-depleted transplantation in children. Unique molecular identifiers were incorporated during preparation of the TCRbeta library. TCRdb itself ran the PCR reads through MiXCR, one entry per CDR3 protein. Among 700,000 to 950,000 distinct CDR3 sequences listed, roughly 16% were seen once. The sequenced sample was PBMCs, mostly from graft donor cells, obtained 360 days after TCRalphabeta/CD19-depleted stem cell transplant. These receptors were taken from a male patient younger than 18 who had a stem cell transplant for acute lymphoblastic leukemia, so the T cells may come from the graft donor.

In this sample, this clonotype turned up a few times. J is TRBJ1-1 and V is TRBV12-3 or TRBV12-4, with D unclear. The V gene lost 5 bases and the J gene lost 0 bases, with 7 bases spanning the gap. The CDR3 loop spans 13 amino acids. CDR3: CASSQIMNTEAFF. CDR3 sequence (DNA): TGTGCCAGCAGTCAAATCATGAACACTGAAGCTTTCTTT.

The V and J genes are TRBV7-3 and TRBJ2-3, with TRBD2 identical over 10 bases. CDR1 and CDR2 (germline): SGHTA, FQGTGA. The CDR3 contains 16 residues. After removal of 2 bases from V and 1 base from J, the junction contained 3 bases not matched to a gene. CDR3 sequence reads: CASSLLGTSGTDTQYF. The CDR3 DNA is TGTGCCAGCAGCTTACTCGGGACTAGCGGCACAGATACGCAGTATTTT.